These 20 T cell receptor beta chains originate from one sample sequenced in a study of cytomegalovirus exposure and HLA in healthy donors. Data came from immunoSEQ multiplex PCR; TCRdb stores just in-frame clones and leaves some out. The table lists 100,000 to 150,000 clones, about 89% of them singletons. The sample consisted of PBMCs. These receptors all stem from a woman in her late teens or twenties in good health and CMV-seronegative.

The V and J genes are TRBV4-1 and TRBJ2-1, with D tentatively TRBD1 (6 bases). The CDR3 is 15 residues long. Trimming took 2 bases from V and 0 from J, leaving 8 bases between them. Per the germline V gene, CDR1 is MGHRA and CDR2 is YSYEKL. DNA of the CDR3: TGCGCCAGCAGCCAACAGGGGAGCTCCTACAATGAGCAGTTCTTC. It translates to CASSQQGSSYNEQFF.

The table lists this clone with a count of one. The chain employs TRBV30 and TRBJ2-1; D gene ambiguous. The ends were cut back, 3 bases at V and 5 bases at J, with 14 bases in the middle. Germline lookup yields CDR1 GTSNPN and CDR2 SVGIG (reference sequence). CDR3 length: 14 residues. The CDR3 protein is CAWRGSPGDNEQFF. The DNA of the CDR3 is TGTGCCTGGAGAGGCAGCCCCGGAGACAATGAGCAGTTCTTC.

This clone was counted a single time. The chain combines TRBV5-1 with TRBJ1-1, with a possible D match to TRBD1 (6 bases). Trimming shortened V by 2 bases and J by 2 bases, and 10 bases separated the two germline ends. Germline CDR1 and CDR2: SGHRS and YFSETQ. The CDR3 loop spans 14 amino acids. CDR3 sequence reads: CASSFSRGNTEAFF. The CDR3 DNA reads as TGCGCCAGCAGCTTTAGCAGGGGCAACACTGAAGCTTTCTTT.

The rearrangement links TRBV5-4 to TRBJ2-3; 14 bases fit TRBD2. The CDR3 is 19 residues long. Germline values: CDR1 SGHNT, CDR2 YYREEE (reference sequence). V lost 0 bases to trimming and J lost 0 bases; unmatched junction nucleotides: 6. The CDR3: CASSLAGTSGSRSTDTQYF. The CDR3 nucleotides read TGTGCCAGCAGCTTGGCCGGGACTAGCGGGAGCCGAAGCACAGATACGCAGTATTTT.

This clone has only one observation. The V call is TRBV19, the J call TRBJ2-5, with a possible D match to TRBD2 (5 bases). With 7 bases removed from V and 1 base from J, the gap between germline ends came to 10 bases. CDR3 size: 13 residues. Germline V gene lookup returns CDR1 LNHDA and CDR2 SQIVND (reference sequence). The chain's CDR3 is CASKDGLQETQYF. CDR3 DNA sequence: TGTGCCAGTAAGGACGGACTCCAAGAGACCCAGTACTTC.

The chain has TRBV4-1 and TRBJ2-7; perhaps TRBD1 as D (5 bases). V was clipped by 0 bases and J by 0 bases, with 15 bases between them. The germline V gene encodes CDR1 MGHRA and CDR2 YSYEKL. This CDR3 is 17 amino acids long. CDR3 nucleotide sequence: TGCGCCAGCAGCCAAGATCCCCCTAACAGGAGCTCCTACGAGCAGTACTTC. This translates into CASSQDPPNRSSYEQYF.

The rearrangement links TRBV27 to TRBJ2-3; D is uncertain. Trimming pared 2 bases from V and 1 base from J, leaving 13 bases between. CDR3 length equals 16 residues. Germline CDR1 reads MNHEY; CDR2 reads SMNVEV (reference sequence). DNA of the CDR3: TGTGCCAGCAGTTTAAGTGGCGGCATGCGCACAGATACGCAGTATTTT. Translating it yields CASSLSGGMRTDTQYF.

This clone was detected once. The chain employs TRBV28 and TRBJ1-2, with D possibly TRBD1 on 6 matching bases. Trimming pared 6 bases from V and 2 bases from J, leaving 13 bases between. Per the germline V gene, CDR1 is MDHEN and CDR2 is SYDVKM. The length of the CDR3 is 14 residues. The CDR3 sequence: CASSLIGQNYGYTF. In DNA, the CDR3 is TGTGCCAGCAGCCTTATAGGACAGAACTATGGCTACACCTTC.

The CDR3 DNA sequence: TGTGCCTGGAGTTGGACAGGGTCCTCCTACGAGCAGTACTTC. It translates to CAWSWTGSSYEQYF. The chain uses TRBV30 and TRBJ2-7, with 8 bases fitting TRBD1. Germline lookup yields CDR1 GTSNPN and CDR2 SVGIG (reference sequence). Germline trimming cut 2 bases from V and 0 bases from J; bases unmatched to any gene: 3. CDR3 length equals 14 residues.

The CDR3 here is CASSLTSLGSSYEQYF. CDR3 in DNA: TGTGCCAGCAGCTTAACATCACTAGGTAGCTCCTACGAGCAGTACTTC. V is TRBV7-3 and J is TRBJ2-7, with TRBD2 as a possible D gene (5 bases). Trimming stripped 0 bases from V and 0 bases from J, with 12 bases between. This CDR3 has 16 amino acids. Looked up from germline, CDR1 is SGHTA and CDR2 is FQGTGA.

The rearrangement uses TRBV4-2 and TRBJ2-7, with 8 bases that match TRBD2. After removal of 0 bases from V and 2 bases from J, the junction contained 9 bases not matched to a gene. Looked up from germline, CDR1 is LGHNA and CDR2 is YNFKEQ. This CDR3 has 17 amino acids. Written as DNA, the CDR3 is TGTGCCAGCAGCCAAGACATTAGCGGGGAGGCTGCCTACGAGCAGTACTTC. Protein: CASSQDISGEAAYEQYF.

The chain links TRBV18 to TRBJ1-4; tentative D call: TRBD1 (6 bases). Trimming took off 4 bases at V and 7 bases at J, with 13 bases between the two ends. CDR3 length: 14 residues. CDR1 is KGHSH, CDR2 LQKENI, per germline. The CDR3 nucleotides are TGTGCCAGCTCACGGGACACAGGGAGTGAAAAACTGTTTTTT. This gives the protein CASSRDTGSEKLFF.

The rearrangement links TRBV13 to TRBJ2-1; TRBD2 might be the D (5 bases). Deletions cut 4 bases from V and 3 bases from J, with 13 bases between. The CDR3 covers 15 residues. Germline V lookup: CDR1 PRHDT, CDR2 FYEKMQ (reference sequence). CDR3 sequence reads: CASSSGVVGYNEQFF. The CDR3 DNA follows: TGTGCCAGCAGCTCCGGGGTAGTAGGCTACAATGAGCAGTTCTTC.

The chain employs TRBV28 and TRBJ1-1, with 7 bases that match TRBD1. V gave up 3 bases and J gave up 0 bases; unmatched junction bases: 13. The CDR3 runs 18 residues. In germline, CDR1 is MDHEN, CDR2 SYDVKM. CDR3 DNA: TGTGCCAGCAGTTTCCTCGGACAGGCCACGGGAATGAACACTGAAGCTTTCTTT. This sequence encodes CASSFLGQATGMNTEAFF.

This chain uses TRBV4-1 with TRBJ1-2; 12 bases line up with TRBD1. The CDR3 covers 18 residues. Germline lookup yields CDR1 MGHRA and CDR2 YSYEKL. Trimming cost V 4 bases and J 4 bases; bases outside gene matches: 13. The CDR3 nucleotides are TGCGCCAGCAGCCCCTCAAAAGGGGACAGGGGGCCCCTCTATGGCTACACCTTC. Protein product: CASSPSKGDRGPLYGYTF.

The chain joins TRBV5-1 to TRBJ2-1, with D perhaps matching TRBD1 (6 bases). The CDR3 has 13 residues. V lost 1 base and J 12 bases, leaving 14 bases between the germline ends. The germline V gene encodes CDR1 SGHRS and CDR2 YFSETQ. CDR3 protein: CASSLSRQAGQFF. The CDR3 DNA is TGCGCCAGCAGCTTGTCGAGACAGGCCGGGCAGTTCTTC.

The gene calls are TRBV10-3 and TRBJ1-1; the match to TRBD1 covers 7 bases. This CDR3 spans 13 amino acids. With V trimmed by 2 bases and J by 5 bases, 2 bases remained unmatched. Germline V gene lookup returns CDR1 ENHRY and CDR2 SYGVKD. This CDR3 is CAISEQGDTEAFF. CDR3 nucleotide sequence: TGTGCCATCAGTGAGCAGGGGGATACTGAAGCTTTCTTT.

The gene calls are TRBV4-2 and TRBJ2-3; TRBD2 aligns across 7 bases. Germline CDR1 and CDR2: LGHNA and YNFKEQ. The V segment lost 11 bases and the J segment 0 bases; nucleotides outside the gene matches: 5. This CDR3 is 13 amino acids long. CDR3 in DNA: TGTGCCGTCCAGCGGGGAAGCACAGATACGCAGTATTTT. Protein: CAVQRGSTDTQYF.

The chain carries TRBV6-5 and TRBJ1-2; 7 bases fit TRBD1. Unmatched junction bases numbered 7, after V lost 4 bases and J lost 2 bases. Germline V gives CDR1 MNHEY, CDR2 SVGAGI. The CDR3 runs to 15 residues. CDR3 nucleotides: TGTGCCAGCAGTTTACAGGGGAATGCCAACTATGGCTACACCTTC. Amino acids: CASSLQGNANYGYTF.

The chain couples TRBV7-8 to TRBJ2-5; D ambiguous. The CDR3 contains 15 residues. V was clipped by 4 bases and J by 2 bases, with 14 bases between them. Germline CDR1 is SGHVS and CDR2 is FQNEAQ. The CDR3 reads CASSSHRWSQETQYF. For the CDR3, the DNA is TGTGCCAGCAGCTCCCACCGCTGGAGTCAAGAGACCCAGTACTTC.